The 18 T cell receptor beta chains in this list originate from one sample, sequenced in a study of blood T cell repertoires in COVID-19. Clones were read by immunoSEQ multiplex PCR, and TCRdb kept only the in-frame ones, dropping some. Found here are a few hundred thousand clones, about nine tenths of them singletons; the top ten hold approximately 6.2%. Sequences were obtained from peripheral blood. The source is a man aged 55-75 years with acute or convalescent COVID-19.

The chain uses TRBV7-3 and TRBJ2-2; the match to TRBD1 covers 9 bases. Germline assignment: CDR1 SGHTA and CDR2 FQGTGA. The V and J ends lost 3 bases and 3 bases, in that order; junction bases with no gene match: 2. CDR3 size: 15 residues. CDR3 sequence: CASSLGTGYTGELFF. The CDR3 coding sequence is TGTGCCAGCAGCTTGGGGACAGGGTACACCGGGGAGCTGTTTTTT. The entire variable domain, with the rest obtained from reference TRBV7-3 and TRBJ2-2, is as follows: GAGVSQTPSNKVTEKGKYVELRCDPISGHTALYWYRQSLGQGPEFLIYFQGTGAADDSGLPNDRFFAVRPEGSVSTLKIQRTERGDSAVYLCASSLGTGYTGELFFGEGSRLTVL.

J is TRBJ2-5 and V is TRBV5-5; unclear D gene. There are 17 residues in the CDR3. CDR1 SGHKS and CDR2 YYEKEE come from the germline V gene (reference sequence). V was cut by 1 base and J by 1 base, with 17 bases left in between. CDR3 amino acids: CASSLFDRITGQETQYF. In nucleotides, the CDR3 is TGTGCCAGCAGCTTGTTTGACCGCATTACGGGCCAAGAGACCCAGTACTTC.

CDR3 sequence (DNA): TGTGCCAGCAGACCAAACGCACAGGGCGAGAGGGAGCAGTACTTC. This translates into CASRPNAQGEREQYF. The chain is built from TRBV21-1 and TRBJ2-7; the D call of TRBD1 is as the table states it, not checked on the DNA. TRBV21-1 has pseudogene status. The CDR3 sequence is 15 residues long.

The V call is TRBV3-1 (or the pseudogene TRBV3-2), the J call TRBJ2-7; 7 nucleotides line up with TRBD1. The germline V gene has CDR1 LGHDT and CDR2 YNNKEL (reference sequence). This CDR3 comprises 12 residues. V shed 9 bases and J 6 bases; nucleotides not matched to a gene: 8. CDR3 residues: CASHSGTAEQYF. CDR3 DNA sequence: TGTGCCAGTCACTCCGGGACAGCCGAGCAGTACTTC.

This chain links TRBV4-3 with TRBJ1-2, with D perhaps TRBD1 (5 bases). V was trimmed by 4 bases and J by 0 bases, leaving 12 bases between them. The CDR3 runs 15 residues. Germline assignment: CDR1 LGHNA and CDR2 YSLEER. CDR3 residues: CASSRGDGANYGYTF. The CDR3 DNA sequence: TGCGCCAGCAGCCGCGGGGACGGGGCTAACTATGGCTACACCTTC.

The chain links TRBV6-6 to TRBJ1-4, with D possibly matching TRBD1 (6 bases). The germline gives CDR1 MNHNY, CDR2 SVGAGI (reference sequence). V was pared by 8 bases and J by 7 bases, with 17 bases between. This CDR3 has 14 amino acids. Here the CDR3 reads CASSPGDMGEKLFF. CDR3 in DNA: TGTGCCAGCTCCCCTGGGGACATGGGTGAAAAACTGTTTTTT.

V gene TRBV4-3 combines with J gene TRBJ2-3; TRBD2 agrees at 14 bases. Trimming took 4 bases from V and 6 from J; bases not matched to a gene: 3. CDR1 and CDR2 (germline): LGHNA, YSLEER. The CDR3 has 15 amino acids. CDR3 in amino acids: CASSLTSGRADTQYF. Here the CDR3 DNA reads TGCGCCAGCAGCCTGACTAGCGGGAGGGCGGATACGCAGTATTTT.

CDR3 in amino acids: CASSAPGGSTDTQYF. CDR3 sequence (DNA): TGTGCCAGCAGCGCTCCGGGGGGGTCCACAGATACGCAGTATTTT. This chain joins TRBV7-2 and TRBJ2-3; TRBD2 agrees at 8 bases. V shed 5 bases, J shed 2 bases, and the junction held 6 bases outside the gene matches. The CDR3 is made up of 15 amino acids. Per the germline V gene, CDR1 is SGHTA and CDR2 is FQGNSA.

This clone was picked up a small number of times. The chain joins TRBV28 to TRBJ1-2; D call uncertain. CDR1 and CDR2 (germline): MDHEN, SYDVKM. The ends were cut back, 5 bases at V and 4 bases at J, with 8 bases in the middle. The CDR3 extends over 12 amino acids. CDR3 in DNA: TGTGCCAGCAGTCGAGAATTCTATGGCTACACCTTC. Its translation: CASSREFYGYTF.

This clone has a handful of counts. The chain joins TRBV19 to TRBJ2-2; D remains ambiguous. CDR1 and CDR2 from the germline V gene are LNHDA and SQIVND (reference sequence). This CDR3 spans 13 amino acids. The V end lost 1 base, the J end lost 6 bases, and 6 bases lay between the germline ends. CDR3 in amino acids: CASSIVEAGELFF. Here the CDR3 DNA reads TGTGCCAGTAGTATAGTAGAAGCCGGGGAGCTGTTTTTT.

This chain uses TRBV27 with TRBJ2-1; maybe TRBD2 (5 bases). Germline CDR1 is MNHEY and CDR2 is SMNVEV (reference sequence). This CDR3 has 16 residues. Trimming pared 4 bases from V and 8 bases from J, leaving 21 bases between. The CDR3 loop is CASSSPYDSRRDEQFF. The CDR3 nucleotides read TGTGCCAGCAGTTCACCTTACGATAGTAGGCGGGATGAGCAGTTCTTC.

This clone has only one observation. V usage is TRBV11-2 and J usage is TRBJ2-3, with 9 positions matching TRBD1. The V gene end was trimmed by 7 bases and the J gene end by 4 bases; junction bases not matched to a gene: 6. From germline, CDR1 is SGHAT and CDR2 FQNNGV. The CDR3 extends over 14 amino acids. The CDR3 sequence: CASNRDRVPDTQYF. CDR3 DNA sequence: TGTGCCAGCAACCGGGACAGGGTCCCAGATACGCAGTATTTT.

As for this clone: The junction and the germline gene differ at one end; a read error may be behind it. CDR3 DNA: TGTGCCAGCAGTTTGGGACCGCGGGGCGGGTACAATGAGCAGTTCTTC. This gives the protein CASSLGPRGGYNEQFF. The rearrangement links TRBV5-4 to TRBJ2-1, with a possible D match to TRBD2 (6 bases). The CDR3 is 16 amino acids. The germline V gene has CDR1 SGHNT and CDR2 YYREEE (reference sequence).

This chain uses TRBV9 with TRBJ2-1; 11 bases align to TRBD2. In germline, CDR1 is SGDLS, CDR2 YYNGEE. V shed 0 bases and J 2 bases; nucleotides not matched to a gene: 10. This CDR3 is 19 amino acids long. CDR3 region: CASSVVAFSGRETYNEQFF. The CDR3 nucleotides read TGTGCCAGCAGCGTAGTGGCGTTTAGCGGGAGGGAAACCTACAATGAGCAGTTCTTC.

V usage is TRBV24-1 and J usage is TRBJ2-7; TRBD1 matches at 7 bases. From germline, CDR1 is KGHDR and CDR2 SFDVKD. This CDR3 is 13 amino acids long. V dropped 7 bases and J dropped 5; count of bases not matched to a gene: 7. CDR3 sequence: CATRARGFDEQYF. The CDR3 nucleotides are TGTGCCACCAGGGCCAGGGGGTTCGACGAGCAGTACTTC.

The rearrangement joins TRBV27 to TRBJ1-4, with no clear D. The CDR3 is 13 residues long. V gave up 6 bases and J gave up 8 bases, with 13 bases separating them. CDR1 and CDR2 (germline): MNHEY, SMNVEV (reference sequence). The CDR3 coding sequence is TGTGCCAGCAGGCTCCCCGCGGGAGAAAAACTGTTTTTT. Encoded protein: CASRLPAGEKLFF.

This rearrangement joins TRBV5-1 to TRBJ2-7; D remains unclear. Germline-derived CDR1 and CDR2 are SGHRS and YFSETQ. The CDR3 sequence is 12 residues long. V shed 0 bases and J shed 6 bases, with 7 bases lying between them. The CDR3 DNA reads TGCGCCAGCAGCTTGGACCCAGTCGAGCAGTACTTC. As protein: CASSLDPVEQYF.

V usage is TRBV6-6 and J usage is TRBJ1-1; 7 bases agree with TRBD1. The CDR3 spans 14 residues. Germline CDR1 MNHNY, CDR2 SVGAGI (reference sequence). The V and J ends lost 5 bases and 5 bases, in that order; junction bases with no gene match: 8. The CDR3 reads CASSPPGQRTEAFF. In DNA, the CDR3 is TGTGCCAGCAGTCCTCCGGGACAGAGGACTGAAGCTTTCTTT.